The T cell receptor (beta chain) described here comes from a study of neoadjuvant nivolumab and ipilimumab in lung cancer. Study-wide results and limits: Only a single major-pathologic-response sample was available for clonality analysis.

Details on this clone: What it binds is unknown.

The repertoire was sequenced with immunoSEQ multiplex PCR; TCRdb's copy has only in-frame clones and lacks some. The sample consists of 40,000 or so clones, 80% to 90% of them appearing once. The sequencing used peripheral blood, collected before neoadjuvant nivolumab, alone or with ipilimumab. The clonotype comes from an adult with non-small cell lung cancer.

For the CDR3, the DNA is TGTGCCAGCAGCTTAATGAGGGATACGCAGTATTTT. This codes for CASSLMRDTQYF. V gene TRBV7-2 combines with J gene TRBJ2-3; D is unclear. V gave up 2 bases and J gave up 6 bases, with 6 bases separating them. The CDR3 totals 12 residues. From germline, CDR1 is SGHTA and CDR2 FQGNSA.